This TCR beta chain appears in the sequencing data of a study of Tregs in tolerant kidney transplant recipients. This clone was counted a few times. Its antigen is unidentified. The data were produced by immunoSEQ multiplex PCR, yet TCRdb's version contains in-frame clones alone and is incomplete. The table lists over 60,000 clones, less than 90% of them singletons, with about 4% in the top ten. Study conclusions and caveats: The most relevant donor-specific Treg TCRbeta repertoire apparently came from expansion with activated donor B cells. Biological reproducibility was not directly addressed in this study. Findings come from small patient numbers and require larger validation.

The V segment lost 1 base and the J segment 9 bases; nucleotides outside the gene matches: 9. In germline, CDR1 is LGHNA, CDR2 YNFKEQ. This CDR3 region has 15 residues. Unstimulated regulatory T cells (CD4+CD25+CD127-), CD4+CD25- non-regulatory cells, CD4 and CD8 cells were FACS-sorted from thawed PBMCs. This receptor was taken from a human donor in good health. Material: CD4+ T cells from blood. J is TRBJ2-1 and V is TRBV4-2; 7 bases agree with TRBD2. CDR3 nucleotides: TGTGCCAGCAGCCAAGGCGGGAGCCGATTGAGTGAGCAGTTCTTC. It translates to CASSQGGSRLSEQFF.